The 26 T cell receptor beta chains reported below all come from one sample, sequenced in a study of blood T cell repertoires in COVID-19. The assay was immunoSEQ multiplex PCR, and TCRdb's table has in-frame clones only and misses some. Among tens of thousands of clones, almost 80% were seen once, and the ten largest hold roughly 30%. The material sequenced was peripheral blood. Receptor source: a woman older than 75 with acute or convalescent COVID-19.

The chain recombines TRBV7-2 with TRBJ1-5, with D tentatively TRBD1 (5 bases). CDR3 length: 14 residues. V lost 1 base and J 4 bases, leaving 8 bases between the germline ends. Germline V gives CDR1 SGHTA, CDR2 FQGNSA. CDR3 nucleotides: TGTGCCAGCAGCTTAGGTGCAGGGAATCAGCCCCAGCATTTT. Its translation is CASSLGAGNQPQHF.

The chain recombines TRBV12-3 or TRBV12-4 with TRBJ1-5; D may be TRBD1 (5 bases). CDR3 length: 13 residues. Trimming cost V 3 bases and J 5 bases, with 8 bases left between them. CDR3 nucleotides: TGTGCCAGCAGTTTTTCGGGGGATCAGCCCCAGCATTTT. Amino acid sequence: CASSFSGDQPQHF.

The chain recombines TRBV6-2 or TRBV6-3 with TRBJ1-5; 7 nucleotides match TRBD1. The CDR3 is 17 residues long. The germline V gene has CDR1 MNHEY and CDR2 SVGEGT. With V trimmed by 4 bases and J by 4 bases, 13 bases remained unmatched. CDR3 sequence reads: CASSSYTYRGGNQPQHF. The DNA for the CDR3 is TGTGCCAGCAGTTCGTATACGTACAGGGGTGGAAATCAGCCCCAGCATTTT.

The J gene is TRBJ2-1, the V gene TRBV19, with TRBD1 matching 7 bases. CDR3 length: 16 residues. V shed 1 base and J 1 base; nucleotides not matched to a gene: 4. The germline CDR1 and CDR2 sequences are LNHDA and SQIVND (reference sequence). Here the CDR3 reads CASSIGNRGSYNEQFF. CDR3 sequence (DNA): TGTGCCAGTAGTATAGGGAACAGGGGTTCCTACAATGAGCAGTTCTTC.

The chain couples TRBV4-1 to TRBJ2-3; a possible D gene is TRBD2 (6 bases). The CDR3 has 15 amino acids. The germline V and J ends were trimmed by 0 bases and 6 bases, with 13 bases remaining between them. Germline V gene lookup returns CDR1 MGHRA and CDR2 YSYEKL. DNA for the CDR3: TGCGCCAGCAGCCAAGATCCGACTAGAGGTGATACGCAGTATTTT. Protein: CASSQDPTRGDTQYF.

The V gene is TRBV27, the J gene TRBJ2-7; 7 nucleotides match TRBD2. With V trimmed by 0 bases and J by 5 bases, 4 bases remained unmatched. Germline V lookup: CDR1 MNHEY, CDR2 SMNVEV (reference sequence). The CDR3 loop spans 14 amino acids. For the CDR3, the DNA is TGTGCCAGCAGTTTATCGGGGAGGGCCAACGAGCAGTACTTC. Translating gives CASSLSGRANEQYF.

V is TRBV5-1 and J is TRBJ2-2; 9 bases match TRBD1. In germline, CDR1 is SGHRS, CDR2 YFSETQ. With 6 bases clipped from V and 5 bases from J, the junction kept 5 bases outside the gene matches. This CDR3 spans 14 amino acids. CDR3 nucleotides: TGCGCCAGCACCCGGGACAGGGAAACCGGGGAGCTGTTTTTT. Translated: CASTRDRETGELFF.

This clone has only a few counts. As DNA, the CDR3 is TGTGCCAGCAGGACACAGGGACAAGAGACCCAGTACTTC. The encoded protein is CASRTQGQETQYF. J is TRBJ2-5 and V is TRBV11-2; TRBD1 is a possible D gene (6 bases). There are 13 residues in the CDR3. CDR1 and CDR2 (germline): SGHAT, FQNNGV. V was pared by 6 bases and J by 2 bases, with 10 bases between.

The chain links TRBV10-1 to TRBJ2-6; unclear D gene. Germline values: CDR1 WNHNN, CDR2 SYGVQD (reference sequence). Between the trimmed V and J ends, which lost 6 bases and 1 base, there was a span of 7 bases. This CDR3 contains 14 residues. The CDR3 nucleotides are TGCGCCAGCAGCTCCGGTTCTGGGGCCAACGTCCTGACTTTC. This encodes CASSSGSGANVLTF.

This clone has just a few counts. The chain recombines TRBV14 with TRBJ1-3, with TRBD1 matching 7 bases. The CDR3 sequence is 17 residues long. CDR1 SGHDN and CDR2 FVKESK come from the germline V gene. J was trimmed by 1 base and V by 0 bases; bases with no gene match: 6. The CDR3 DNA sequence: TGTGCCAGCAGCCAAGACTTCATCAGGGGGTCTGGAAACACCATATATTTT. Protein sequence: CASSQDFIRGSGNTIYF.

The chain employs TRBV27 and TRBJ2-1; tentative D call: TRBD2 (5 bases). Germline lookup yields CDR1 MNHEY and CDR2 SMNVEV (reference sequence). Trimming removed 5 bases from V and 8 bases from J, with 16 bases in between. The CDR3 has 14 residues. The CDR3 loop reads CASSPSGYRDEQFF. The CDR3 region has the DNA TGTGCCAGCAGTCCCTCGGGATATAGGGATGAGCAGTTCTTC.

The chain has TRBV5-1 and TRBJ2-3, with TRBD2 as a possible D gene (5 bases). Trimming took 4 bases from V and 11 from J, leaving 20 bases between them. Germline CDR1 is SGHRS and CDR2 is YFSETQ. CDR3 length: 14 residues. The CDR3: CASSNYLRELKQYF. The CDR3 DNA reads TGCGCCAGCAGCAACTATCTTAGGGAGTTGAAGCAGTATTTT.

The J gene is TRBJ2-1, the V gene TRBV2; D perhaps matches TRBD1 (6 bases). The CDR3 has 15 residues. The V end was cut by 2 bases, the J end by 2 bases, with 10 bases between. Germline CDR1 is SNHLY and CDR2 is FYNNEI. This CDR3 reads CASSETAGAYNEQFF. The CDR3 DNA is TGTGCCAGCAGTGAAACGGCAGGGGCCTACAATGAGCAGTTCTTC.

The V and J genes are TRBV7-2 and TRBJ1-1; no clear D gene. Germline values: CDR1 SGHTA, CDR2 FQGNSA. This CDR3 has 13 residues. V was shortened by 5 bases and J by 5 bases, with 12 bases between the two germline ends. CDR3 amino acids: CASSPNFRTEAFF. CDR3 sequence (DNA): TGTGCCAGCAGCCCCAACTTCAGGACTGAAGCTTTCTTT.

J is TRBJ2-1 and V is TRBV5-1; 7 nucleotides match TRBD1. CDR1 and CDR2 from the germline V gene are SGHRS and YFSETQ. The CDR3 has 15 amino acids. The trim removed 1 base at V and 6 bases at J, leaving 7 bases unmatched. CDR3 sequence (DNA): TGCGCCAGCAGCTTGCGTACCACAGGGGTCAATGAGCAGTTCTTC. Its translation: CASSLRTTGVNEQFF.

This rearrangement joins TRBV19 to TRBJ2-7; 15 bases match TRBD2. The germline V gene encodes CDR1 LNHDA and CDR2 SQIVND (reference sequence). V was pared by 2 bases and J by 6 bases, with 8 bases of the junction left unmatched. This CDR3 has 17 amino acids. The CDR3 nucleotides are TGTGCCAGTAGTATACCCGCGGGACTAGCGGGAGGAGGCGAGCAGTACTTC. Translation gives CASSIPAGLAGGGEQYF.

The chain carries TRBV7-2 and TRBJ2-2; the D is unclear. Per germline, CDR1 SGHTA and CDR2 FQGNSA. The CDR3 is made up of 15 amino acids. Trimming took 4 bases from V and 3 from J, leaving 12 bases between them. This chain's CDR3 is CASSWFSSDTGELFF. The DNA for the CDR3 is TGTGCCAGCAGCTGGTTTAGCAGCGACACCGGGGAGCTGTTTTTT.

This clone was recorded only once. This chain connects TRBV14 to TRBJ1-2, with TRBD1 matching 8 bases. V lost 4 bases and J lost 6; bases outside the gene matches: 13. The CDR3 extends over 16 amino acids. Germline V gene lookup returns CDR1 SGHDN and CDR2 FVKESK. Here the CDR3 DNA reads TGTGCCAGCAGCCGATCCCGGGACAGGACAGTAGATGGCTACACCTTC. It encodes CASSRSRDRTVDGYTF. Complete variable domain (other parts from reference TRBV14 and TRBJ1-2): EAGVTQFPSHSVIEKGQTVTLRCDPISGHDNLYWYRRVMGKEIKFLLHFVKESKQDESGMPNNRFLAERTGGTYSTLKVQPAELEDSGVYFCASSRSRDRTVDGYTFGSGTRLTVV.

The genes are TRBV3-1 (or the pseudogene TRBV3-2) and TRBJ1-2; 7 positions match TRBD1. CDR1 is LGHDT and CDR2 is YNNKEL in the germline V gene (reference sequence). Trimming took 4 bases from V and 0 from J; bases not matched to a gene: 5. The CDR3 runs to 15 residues. In DNA form, the CDR3 reads TGTGCCAGCAGCCGACAGGGAGCTACTAACTATGGCTACACCTTC. Encoded protein: CASSRQGATNYGYTF.

This sequence joins TRBV11-3 and TRBJ2-7, with D maybe TRBD1 (6 bases). The ends were cut back, 5 bases at V and 7 bases at J, with 24 bases in the middle. From germline, CDR1 is SGHNT and CDR2 YENEEA. The CDR3 has 16 amino acids. The DNA of the CDR3 is TGTGCCAGCAGCCTAGGGGCTTTACAGGGTTCGGAAGAGCAGTACTTC. This codes for CASSLGALQGSEEQYF.

This clone showed up many times. V gene TRBV4-1 combines with J gene TRBJ1-2; 9 positions match TRBD1. This CDR3 contains 16 residues. Germline-derived CDR1 and CDR2 are MGHRA and YSYEKL. V shed 0 bases, J shed 0 bases, and the junction held 2 bases outside the gene matches. CDR3 loop: CASSQDGQGTNYGYTF. CDR3 DNA sequence: TGCGCCAGCAGCCAAGACGGACAGGGGACTAACTATGGCTACACCTTC.

The CDR3 is CASSLQKSYGYTF. The CDR3 bases are TGTGCCAGCAGTCTACAGAAATCCTATGGCTACACCTTC. The J gene is TRBJ1-2, the V gene TRBV28; D unresolved. CDR1 MDHEN and CDR2 SYDVKM come from the germline V gene. Between the trimmed V and J ends, which lost 5 bases and 4 bases, there was a span of 11 bases. The length of the CDR3 is 13 residues.

The chain is built from TRBV5-1 and TRBJ2-3, with 8 nucleotides matching TRBD2. Per germline, CDR1 SGHRS and CDR2 YFSETQ. After removal of 1 base from V and 4 bases from J, the junction contained 5 bases not matched to a gene. The CDR3 runs 15 residues. The CDR3 DNA sequence: TGCGCCAGCAGCTTGCCCCTACTAGCGGCAGATACGCAGTATTTT. It yields the protein CASSLPLLAADTQYF. Together with reference TRBV5-1 and TRBJ2-3, the CDR3 gives the full variable domain: KAGVTQTPRYLIKTRGQQVTLSCSPISGHRSVSWYQQTPGQGLQFLFEYFSETQRNKGNFPGRFSGRQFSNSRSEMNVSTLELGDSALYLCASSLPLLAADTQYFGPGTRLTVL.

The CDR3 coding sequence is TGTGCCAGTAGGGGGACAGGGCCCTTCTATGGCTACACCTTC. Translated: CASRGTGPFYGYTF. This chain joins TRBV19 and TRBJ1-2, with 9 bases fitting TRBD1. J lost 4 bases, V lost 6 bases, and 6 bases had no gene match. The CDR3 contains 14 residues. The germline V gene has CDR1 LNHDA and CDR2 SQIVND (reference sequence).

There are a few counts of this clone. This chain uses TRBV11-2 with TRBJ1-1; D ambiguous. The CDR3 consists of 15 residues. With 1 base removed from V and 0 bases from J, the gap between germline ends came to 9 bases. The germline V gene encodes CDR1 SGHAT and CDR2 FQNNGV. The CDR3 spells CASSLGGIMNTEAFF. In nucleotides, the CDR3 is TGTGCCAGCAGCTTAGGCGGAATCATGAACACTGAAGCTTTCTTT.

V usage is TRBV9 and J usage is TRBJ2-3, with a tentative D call TRBD1 (6 bases). Germline CDR1 SGDLS, CDR2 YYNGEE. V was trimmed by 3 bases and J by 2 bases, leaving 16 bases between them. The CDR3 is 16 residues long. The CDR3 sequence: CASSAHGDINTDTQYF. The DNA of the CDR3 is TGTGCCAGCAGCGCGCATGGGGACATCAACACAGATACGCAGTATTTT. Based on the CDR3 plus reference TRBV9 and TRBJ2-3, the full variable domain is DSGVTQTPKHLITATGQRVTLRCSPRSGDLSVYWYQQSLDQGLQFLIQYYNGEERAKGNILERFSAQQFPDLHSELNLSSLELGDSALYFCASSAHGDINTDTQYFGPGTRLTVL.